A single sample is the source of the 19 T cell receptor beta chains below, sequenced in a study of cytomegalovirus exposure and HLA in healthy donors (TCRdb year 2017). Library generation was performed with the immunoSEQ multiplex PCR assay. The table comes from immuneACCESS by way of TCRdb, which keeps in-frame sequences with V and J called. Part of the clones is missing from these tables; in studies checked, under half for an unresolved V gene and the rest for unknown reasons. This sample comprises around 250,000 clones, 85% to 90% of them detected only once. Of the sample, under 0.4% falls within the top ten clones. The sequenced sample consisted of PBMCs. These receptor sequences come from a woman between 18 and 29 years old in good health and CMV-seronegative.

This rearrangement joins TRBV4-1 to TRBJ1-4, with D possibly TRBD1 on 5 matching bases. Germline assignment: CDR1 MGHRA and CDR2 YSYEKL. V was clipped by 1 base and J by 6 bases, with 18 bases between them. CDR3 length: 17 amino acids. CDR3 coding DNA: TGCGCCAGCAGCCAAGTAATTTGGAGACAGACTTATGAAAAACTGTTTTTT. The encoded protein is CASSQVIWRQTYEKLFF.

The chain couples TRBV5-8 to TRBJ1-1; the match to TRBD1 covers 7 bases. The CDR3 runs to 15 residues. Germline V CDR1 and CDR2: SGHTS, YDEGEE. V lost 0 bases and J lost 4; bases outside the gene matches: 6. The CDR3 DNA sequence: TGTGCCAGCAGCTTGGAGGGGGCGTTTCGCACTGAAGCTTTCTTT. Translating it yields CASSLEGAFRTEAFF.

V is TRBV5-1 and J is TRBJ2-2, with 7 bases lining up with TRBD2. Germline loops: CDR1 SGHRS, CDR2 YFSETQ. V dropped 3 bases and J dropped 0; count of bases not matched to a gene: 2. This CDR3 spans 15 amino acids. The CDR3 DNA reads TGCGCCAGCAGCTGGGGGGGACCGAACACCGGGGAGCTGTTTTTT. Encoded protein: CASSWGGPNTGELFF.

The rearrangement uses TRBV30 and TRBJ1-2; 7 bases map to TRBD1. J gave up 4 bases and V 4 bases, and 0 bases lay outside the gene matches. Germline assignment: CDR1 GTSNPN and CDR2 SVGIG (reference sequence). The CDR3 runs 11 residues. The chain's CDR3 is CAWTGGYGYTF. The CDR3 region has the DNA TGTGCCTGGACAGGGGGCTATGGCTACACCTTC.

The chain is built from TRBV5-6 and TRBJ2-7; 8 nucleotides match TRBD1. CDR3 length: 15 residues. V shed 3 bases and J 0 bases; nucleotides not matched to a gene: 5. Germline loops: CDR1 SGHDT, CDR2 YYEEEE. CDR3 sequence reads: CASSSRDRLSYEQYV. Written as DNA, the CDR3 is TGTGCCAGCAGCTCCCGGGACAGGCTCTCCTACGAGCAGTACGTC.

This clone was seen only once. This chain uses TRBV6-1 with TRBJ1-2, with 8 bases matching TRBD1. The germline V gene has CDR1 MNHNS and CDR2 SASEGT. This CDR3 has 14 amino acids. The V gene end was trimmed by 5 bases and the J gene end by 8 bases; junction bases not matched to a gene: 10. The CDR3 loop reads CASSYGPDRGGYTF. Here the CDR3 DNA reads TGTGCCAGCAGTTATGGCCCTGACAGGGGCGGCTACACCTTC.

The gene calls are TRBV7-8 and TRBJ1-2; 8 bases align to TRBD1. The germline CDR1 and CDR2 sequences are SGHVS and FQNEAQ. The CDR3 consists of 14 residues. Unmatched junction bases numbered 5, after V lost 5 bases and J lost 3 bases. As DNA, the CDR3 is TGTGCCAGCAGCAGTCAGGACAGGGACTATGGCTACACCTTC. It yields the protein CASSSQDRDYGYTF.

The rearrangement joins TRBV11-1 to TRBJ2-7, with TRBD2 matching 7 bases. Germline V lookup: CDR1 SGHAT, CDR2 FQDESV (reference sequence). Trimming took 4 bases from V and 6 from J; bases not matched to a gene: 9. The CDR3 length is 14 residues. The CDR3 loop is CASSSGLSLVEQYF. The DNA for the CDR3 is TGTGCCAGCAGCTCGGGACTATCTCTCGTCGAGCAGTACTTC.

The chain joins TRBV27 to TRBJ2-1; 8 bases are a match to TRBD2. The CDR3 covers 15 residues. Trimming took 2 bases from V and 5 from J; bases not matched to a gene: 5. CDR1 is MNHEY and CDR2 is SMNVEV in the germline V gene (reference sequence). CDR3 in amino acids: CASSLQRGSNNEQFF. The DNA for the CDR3 is TGTGCCAGCAGTTTACAGCGGGGGAGCAACAATGAGCAGTTCTTC.

The chain combines TRBV6-5 with TRBJ1-2; TRBD1 matches at 7 bases. Trimming at V came to 5 bases and at J to 3 bases, leaving 6 bases not matched to a gene. The CDR3 covers 14 residues. Germline-derived CDR1 and CDR2 are MNHEY and SVGAGI. The CDR3: CASSKQTGHYGYTF. CDR3 coding DNA: TGTGCCAGCAGTAAACAGACAGGGCACTATGGCTACACCTTC.

The rearrangement uses TRBV2 and TRBJ1-1; tentative D call: TRBD1 (5 bases). V was clipped by 5 bases and J by 1 base, with 11 bases between them. CDR1 and CDR2 (germline): SNHLY, FYNNEI. CDR3 length: 14 residues. CDR3 bases: TGTGCCAGCAGTCGACAGCCCGCGAACACTGAAGCTTTCTTT. Amino acids: CASSRQPANTEAFF.

The chain uses TRBV6-1 and TRBJ2-7; the D gene is possibly TRBD1 (7 bases). The germline CDR1 and CDR2 sequences are MNHNS and SASEGT. Trimming took 2 bases from V and 3 from J, leaving 14 bases between them. The CDR3 spans 15 residues. The CDR3 protein is CASSELAGGSYEQYV. Here the CDR3 DNA reads TGTGCCAGCAGTGAACTGGCAGGGGGGAGCTACGAGCAGTACGTC.

The chain carries TRBV7-9 and TRBJ2-6; TRBD2 might be the D (5 bases). Germline CDR1 reads SEHNR; CDR2 reads FQNEAQ (reference sequence). The CDR3 runs 16 residues. Trimming pared 7 bases from V and 0 bases from J, leaving 13 bases between. This CDR3 is CASTDGESSGANVLTF. CDR3 nucleotides: TGTGCCAGCACCGACGGGGAGAGCTCTGGGGCCAACGTCCTGACTTTC.

V and J are TRBV19 and TRBJ2-7, with D possibly matching TRBD1 (6 bases). V dropped 5 bases and J dropped 0 bases, with 17 bases sitting between them. The germline V gene encodes CDR1 LNHDA and CDR2 SQIVND (reference sequence). The CDR3 length is 16 residues. Here the CDR3 DNA reads TGTGCCAGTAGTCCTACTCGGGACATAGCCTCCTACGAGCAGTACTTC. It yields the protein CASSPTRDIASYEQYF. The full variable domain, with the rest looked up from reference TRBV19 and TRBJ2-7, is DGGITQSPKYLFRKEGQNVTLSCEQNLNHDAMYWYRQDPGQGLRLIYYSQIVNDFQKGDIAEGYSVSREKKESFPLTVTSAQKNPTAFYLCASSPTRDIASYEQYFGPGTRLTVT.

This chain links TRBV7-3 with TRBJ2-7, with D perhaps matching TRBD1 (5 bases). The CDR3 consists of 16 residues. Germline lookup yields CDR1 SGHTA and CDR2 FQGTGA. The germline V and J ends were trimmed by 1 base and 0 bases, with 13 bases remaining between them. The CDR3: CASSLNGAGNSYEQYF. For the CDR3, the DNA is TGTGCCAGCAGCTTAAACGGCGCAGGGAACTCCTACGAGCAGTACTTC.

In its sample, this clone was seen once. The chain joins TRBV29-1 to TRBJ2-2; 9 bases line up with TRBD1. This CDR3 has 15 residues. V dropped 7 bases and J dropped 7; count of bases not matched to a gene: 13. From germline, CDR1 is SQVTM and CDR2 ANQGSEA. The CDR3 sequence: CSASRDRAGGGELFF. The CDR3, as DNA: TGCAGCGCTTCCCGGGACAGGGCCGGTGGCGGGGAGCTGTTTTTT.

Worth noting for this clone: The sample has other DNA sequences that encode this CDR3 too. The chain couples TRBV4-1 to TRBJ2-7, with TRBD1 as a possible D gene (6 bases). The CDR3 length is 12 residues. The V gene lost 4 bases and the J gene lost 3 bases, with 7 bases spanning the gap. Germline V gene sequence: CDR1 MGHRA, CDR2 YSYEKL. CDR3 residues: CASSPTGYEQYF. As DNA, the CDR3 is TGCGCCAGCAGCCCGACAGGCTACGAGCAGTACTTC.

J is TRBJ2-1 and V is TRBV27, with a tentative D call TRBD2 (6 bases). CDR1 and CDR2 from the germline V gene are MNHEY and SMNVEV (reference sequence). CDR3 length: 12 amino acids. Trimming pared 8 bases from V and 3 bases from J, leaving 8 bases between. The CDR3 nucleotides read TGTGCCAGCCGGGGGTTCTACAATGAGCAGTTCTTC. Its translation is CASRGFYNEQFF.

This clone was counted a single time. The chain uses TRBV4-1 and TRBJ2-3, with 8 positions matching TRBD2. CDR1 is MGHRA and CDR2 is YSYEKL in the germline V gene. V was pared by 0 bases and J by 8 bases, with 19 bases of the junction left unmatched. The CDR3 extends over 19 amino acids. For the CDR3, the DNA is TGCGCCAGCAGCCAAGATTTACCGGGGGGGCCTGTAGAATGGGGTACGCAGTATTTT. Translating it yields CASSQDLPGGPVEWGTQYF.